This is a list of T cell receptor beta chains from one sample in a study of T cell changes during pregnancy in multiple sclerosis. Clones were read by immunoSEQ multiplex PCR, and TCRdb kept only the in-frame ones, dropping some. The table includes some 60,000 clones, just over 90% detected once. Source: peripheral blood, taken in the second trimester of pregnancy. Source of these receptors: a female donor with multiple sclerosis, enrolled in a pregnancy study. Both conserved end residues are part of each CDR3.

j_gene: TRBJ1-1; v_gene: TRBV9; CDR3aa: CASSRRQGRILGTEAFF
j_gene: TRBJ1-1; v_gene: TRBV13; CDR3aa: CASSWTWLPDRSHEAFF
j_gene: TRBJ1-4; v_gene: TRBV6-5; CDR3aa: CASSYSGDTTNEKLFF
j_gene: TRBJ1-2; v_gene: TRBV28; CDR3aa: CAFGGGLGYTF
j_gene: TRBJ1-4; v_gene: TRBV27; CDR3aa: CASSWQGDEKLFF
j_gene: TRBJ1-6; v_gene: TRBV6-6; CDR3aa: CASSPPRRGLNSPLHF
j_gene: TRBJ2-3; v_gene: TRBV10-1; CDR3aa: CASSDTGRTDTQYF
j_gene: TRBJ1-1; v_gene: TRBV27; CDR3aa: CASSPRRPTSYTEAFF
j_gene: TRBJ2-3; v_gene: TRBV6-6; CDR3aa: CASSWGTISSTDTQYF
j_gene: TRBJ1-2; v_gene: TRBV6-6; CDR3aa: CASRRALVARGYTF
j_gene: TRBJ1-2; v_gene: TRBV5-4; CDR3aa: CASSSRYGHYGYTF
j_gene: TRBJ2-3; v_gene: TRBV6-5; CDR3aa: CASSYSMTYTDTQYF
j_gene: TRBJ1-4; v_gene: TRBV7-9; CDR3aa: CASSLVFNAGNEKLFF
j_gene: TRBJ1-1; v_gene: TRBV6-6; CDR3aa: CASEYMNTEAFF
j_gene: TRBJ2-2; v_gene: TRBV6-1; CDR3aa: CASSEYGTGAAGELFF
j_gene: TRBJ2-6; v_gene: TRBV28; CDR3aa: CASSYSGANVLTF
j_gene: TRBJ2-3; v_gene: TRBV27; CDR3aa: CASGWTGESDTQYF
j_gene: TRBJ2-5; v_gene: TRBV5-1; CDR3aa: CASSLERGGETQYF
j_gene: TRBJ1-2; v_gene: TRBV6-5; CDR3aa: CATSRAPDYGYTF
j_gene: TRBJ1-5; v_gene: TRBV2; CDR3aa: CASRAETEEPQHF
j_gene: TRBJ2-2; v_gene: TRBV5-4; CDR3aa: CASSLKGIGTGELFF
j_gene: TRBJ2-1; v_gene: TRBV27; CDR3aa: CASSLSGNNEQFF
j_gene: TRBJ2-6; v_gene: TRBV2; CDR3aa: CASSGGRGRPGANVLTF
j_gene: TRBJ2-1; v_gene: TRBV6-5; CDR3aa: CASSYGLPGDEQFF
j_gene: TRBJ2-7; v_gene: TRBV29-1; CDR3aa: CSVGRGIGYEQYF
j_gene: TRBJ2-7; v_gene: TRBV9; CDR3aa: CASSVVGGGIYEQYF
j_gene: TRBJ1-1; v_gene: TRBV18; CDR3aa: CASSPLVAVYNTEAFF
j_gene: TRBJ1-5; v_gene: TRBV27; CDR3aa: CASGRLDRVSSQPQHF
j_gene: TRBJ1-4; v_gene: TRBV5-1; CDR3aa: CASSREGTGGFEKLFF
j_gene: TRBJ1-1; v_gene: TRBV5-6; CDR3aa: CASSWIRWDRETEAFF
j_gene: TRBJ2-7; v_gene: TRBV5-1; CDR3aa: CASSLDSGYEQYF
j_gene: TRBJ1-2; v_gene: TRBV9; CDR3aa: CASSVEAQGGSSGYTF
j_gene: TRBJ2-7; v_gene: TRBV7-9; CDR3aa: CASAVFATGAFPYEQYF
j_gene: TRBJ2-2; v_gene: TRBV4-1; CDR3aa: CASSQATQAVNTGELFF
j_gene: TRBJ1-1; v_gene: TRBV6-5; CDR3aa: CASSYSGQGNTEAFF
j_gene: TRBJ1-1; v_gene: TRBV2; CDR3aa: CASRKDRLNTEAFF
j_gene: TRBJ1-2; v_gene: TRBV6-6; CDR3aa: CASSLGLRRTF
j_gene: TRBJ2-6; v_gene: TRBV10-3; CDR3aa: CATRVQGSGANVLTF
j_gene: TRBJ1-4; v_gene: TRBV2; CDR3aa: CASSEQGGGGKLFF
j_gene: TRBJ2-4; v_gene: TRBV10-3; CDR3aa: CAISEDSENIQYF
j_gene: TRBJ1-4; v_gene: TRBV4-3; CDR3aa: CASSQDQDGGKLFF
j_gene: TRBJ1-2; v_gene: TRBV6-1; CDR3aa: CASRDGTGEGYTF
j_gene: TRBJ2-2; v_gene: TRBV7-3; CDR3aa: CASSLRGGSGELFF
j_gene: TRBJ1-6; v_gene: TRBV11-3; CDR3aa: CASSSPDRSSYNSPLHF
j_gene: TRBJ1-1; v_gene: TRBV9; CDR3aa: CASSVSDRNTEAFF
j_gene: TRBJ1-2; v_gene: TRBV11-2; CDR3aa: CASSLSIGTAINYGYTF
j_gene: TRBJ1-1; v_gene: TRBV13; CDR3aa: CASAAGDAGRTEAFF
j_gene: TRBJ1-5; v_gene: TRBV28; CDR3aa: CASSSNSEYSNQPQHF
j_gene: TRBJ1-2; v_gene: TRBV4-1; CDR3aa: CASSRETGTGAYGYTF
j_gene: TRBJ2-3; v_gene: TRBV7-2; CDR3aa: CASSFGGGNGNTQYF
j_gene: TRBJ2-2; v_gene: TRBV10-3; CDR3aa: CAISEVGPGELFF
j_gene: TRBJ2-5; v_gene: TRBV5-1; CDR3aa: CASSYGYRGETQYF
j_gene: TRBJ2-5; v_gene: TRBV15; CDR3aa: CATSIEGRVGETQYF
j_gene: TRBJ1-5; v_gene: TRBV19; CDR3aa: CASSRDSQPQHF
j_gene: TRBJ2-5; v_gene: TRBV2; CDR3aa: CASENILSETQYF